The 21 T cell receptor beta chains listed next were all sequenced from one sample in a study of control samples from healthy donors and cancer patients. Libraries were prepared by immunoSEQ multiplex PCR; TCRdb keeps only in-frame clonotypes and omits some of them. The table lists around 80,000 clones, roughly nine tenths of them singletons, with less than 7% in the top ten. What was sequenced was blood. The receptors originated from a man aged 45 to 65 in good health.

The CDR3 loop is CASSFAGGNQYF. The CDR3 bases are TGCGCCAGCTCCTTCGCGGGTGGTAACCAGTACTTC. The V gene is TRBV5-1, the J gene TRBJ2-5, with TRBD2 as a possible D gene (5 bases). CDR1 is SGHRS, CDR2 YFSETQ, per germline. The CDR3 runs 12 residues. Trimming took 7 bases from V and 10 from J, leaving 17 bases between them.

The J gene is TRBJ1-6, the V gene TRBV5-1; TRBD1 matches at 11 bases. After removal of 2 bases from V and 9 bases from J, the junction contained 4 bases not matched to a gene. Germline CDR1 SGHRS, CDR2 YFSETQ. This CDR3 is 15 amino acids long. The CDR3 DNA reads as TGCGCCAGCAGCTTTAATGGACAGGGGGCTTCACCCCTCCACTTT. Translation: CASSFNGQGASPLHF.

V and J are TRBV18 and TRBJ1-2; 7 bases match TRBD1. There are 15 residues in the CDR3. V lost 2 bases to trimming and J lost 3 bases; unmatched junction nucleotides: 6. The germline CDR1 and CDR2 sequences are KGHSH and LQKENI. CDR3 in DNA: TGTGCCAGCTCACCATCTGGGACAGTCGACTATGGCTACACCTTC. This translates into CASSPSGTVDYGYTF.

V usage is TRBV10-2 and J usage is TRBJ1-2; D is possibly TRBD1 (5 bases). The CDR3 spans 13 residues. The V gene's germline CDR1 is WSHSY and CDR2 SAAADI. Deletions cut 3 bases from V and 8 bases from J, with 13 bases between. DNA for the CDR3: TGCGCCAGCAGTGAACAGGATTCGGGGGGCTACACCTTC. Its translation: CASSEQDSGGYTF.

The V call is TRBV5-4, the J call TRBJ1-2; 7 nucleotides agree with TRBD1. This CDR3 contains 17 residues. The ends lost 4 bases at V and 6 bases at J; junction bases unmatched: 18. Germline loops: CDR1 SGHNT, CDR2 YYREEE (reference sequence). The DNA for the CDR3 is TGTGCCAGCAGCCACCCGGGGGCGACAGGGATGGTCAATGGCTACACCTTC. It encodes CASSHPGATGMVNGYTF. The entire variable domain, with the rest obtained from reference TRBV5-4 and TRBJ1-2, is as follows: ETGVTQSPTHLIKTRGQQVTLRCSSQSGHNTVSWYQQALGQGPQFIFQYYREEENGRGNFPPRFSGLQFPNYSSELNVNALELDDSALYLCASSHPGATGMVNGYTFGSGTRLTVV.

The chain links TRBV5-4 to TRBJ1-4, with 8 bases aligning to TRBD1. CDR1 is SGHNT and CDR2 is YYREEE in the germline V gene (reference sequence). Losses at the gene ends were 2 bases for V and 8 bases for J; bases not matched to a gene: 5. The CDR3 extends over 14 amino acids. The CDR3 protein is CASSLQGVDEKLFF. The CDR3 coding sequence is TGTGCCAGCAGCTTACAGGGGGTCGACGAAAAACTGTTTTTT. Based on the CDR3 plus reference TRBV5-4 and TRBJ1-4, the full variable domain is ETGVTQSPTHLIKTRGQQVTLRCSSQSGHNTVSWYQQALGQGPQFIFQYYREEENGRGNFPPRFSGLQFPNYSSELNVNALELDDSALYLCASSLQGVDEKLFFGSGTQLSVL.

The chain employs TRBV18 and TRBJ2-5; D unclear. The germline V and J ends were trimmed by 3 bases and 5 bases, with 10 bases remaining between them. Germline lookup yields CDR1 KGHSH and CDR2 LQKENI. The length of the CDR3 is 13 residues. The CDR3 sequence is CASSPSTVETQYF. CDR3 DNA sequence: TGTGCCAGCTCACCGTCGACGGTGGAGACCCAGTACTTC. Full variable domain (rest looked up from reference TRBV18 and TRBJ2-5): NAGVMQNPRHLVRRRGQEARLRCSPMKGHSHVYWYRQLPEEGLKFMVYLQKENIIDESGMPKERFSAEFPKEGPSILRIQQVVRGDSAAYFCASSPSTVETQYFGPGTRLLVL.

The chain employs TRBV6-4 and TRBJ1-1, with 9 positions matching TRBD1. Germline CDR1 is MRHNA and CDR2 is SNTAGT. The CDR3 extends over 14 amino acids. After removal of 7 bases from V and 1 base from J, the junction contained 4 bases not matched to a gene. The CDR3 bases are TGTGCCAGCAAGCCGGGACAGGGGAACACTGAAGCTTTCTTT. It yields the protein CASKPGQGNTEAFF.

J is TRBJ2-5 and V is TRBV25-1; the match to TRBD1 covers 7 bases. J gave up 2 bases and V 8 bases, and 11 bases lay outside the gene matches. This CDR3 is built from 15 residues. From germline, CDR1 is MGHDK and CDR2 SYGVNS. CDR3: CASDARGRGQETQYF. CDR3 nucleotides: TGTGCCAGCGACGCTCGGGGCAGGGGGCAAGAGACCCAGTACTTC.

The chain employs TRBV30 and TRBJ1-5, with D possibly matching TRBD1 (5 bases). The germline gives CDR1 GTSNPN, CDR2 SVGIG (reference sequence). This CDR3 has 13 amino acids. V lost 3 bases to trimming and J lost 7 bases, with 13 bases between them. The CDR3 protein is CAWSPGSDQPQHF. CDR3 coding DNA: TGTGCCTGGAGCCCAGGGTCTGACCAGCCCCAGCATTTT.

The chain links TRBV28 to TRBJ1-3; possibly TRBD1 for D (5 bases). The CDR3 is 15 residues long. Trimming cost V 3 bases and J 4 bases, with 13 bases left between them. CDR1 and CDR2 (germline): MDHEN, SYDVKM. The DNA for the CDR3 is TGTGCCAGCAGTTTCCCCGGGACCAGAGGAAACACCATATATTTT. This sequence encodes CASSFPGTRGNTIYF. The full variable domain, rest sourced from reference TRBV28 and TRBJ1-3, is DVKVTQSSRYLVKRTGEKVFLECVQDMDHENMFWYRQDPGLGLRLIYFSYDVKMKEKGDIPEGYSVSREKKERFSLILESASTNQTSMYLCASSFPGTRGNTIYFGEGSWLTVV.

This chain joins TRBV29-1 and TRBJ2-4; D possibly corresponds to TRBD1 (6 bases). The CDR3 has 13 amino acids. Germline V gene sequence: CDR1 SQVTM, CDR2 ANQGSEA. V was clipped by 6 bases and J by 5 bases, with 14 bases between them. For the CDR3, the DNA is TGCAGCGTCCCAGGGGCATCGGAAAACATTCAGTACTTC. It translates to CSVPGASENIQYF.

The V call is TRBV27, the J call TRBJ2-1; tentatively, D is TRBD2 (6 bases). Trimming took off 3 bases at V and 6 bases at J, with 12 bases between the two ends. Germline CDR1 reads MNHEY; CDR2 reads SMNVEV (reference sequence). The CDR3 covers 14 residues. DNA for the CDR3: TGTGCCAGCAGTTTCGGAGGGTCCCCCAATGAGCAGTTCTTC. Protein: CASSFGGSPNEQFF.

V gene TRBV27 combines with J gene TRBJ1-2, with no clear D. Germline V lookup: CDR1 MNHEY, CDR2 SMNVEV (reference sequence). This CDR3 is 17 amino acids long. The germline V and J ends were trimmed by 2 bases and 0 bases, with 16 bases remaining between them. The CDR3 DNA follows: TGTGCCAGCAGTTTAAACCCGGGTGGCAGAACTAACTATGGCTACACCTTC. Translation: CASSLNPGGRTNYGYTF.

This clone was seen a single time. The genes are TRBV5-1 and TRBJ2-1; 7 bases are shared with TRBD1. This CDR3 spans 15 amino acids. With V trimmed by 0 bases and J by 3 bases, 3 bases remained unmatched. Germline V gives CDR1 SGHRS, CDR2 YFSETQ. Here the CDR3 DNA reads TGCGCCAGCAGCTTGGTACAGGGGTACTACAATGAGCAGTTCTTC. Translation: CASSLVQGYYNEQFF.

CDR3 coding DNA: TGTGCCAGCAGCGTAGGGGGCGGGGTAGAGGATCAGCCCCAGCATTTT. Translation: CASSVGGGVEDQPQHF. This chain joins TRBV9 and TRBJ1-5, with D tentatively TRBD1 (5 bases). CDR1 and CDR2 (germline): SGDLS, YYNGEE. The CDR3 length is 16 residues. Trimming removed 0 bases from V and 5 bases from J, with 15 bases in between.

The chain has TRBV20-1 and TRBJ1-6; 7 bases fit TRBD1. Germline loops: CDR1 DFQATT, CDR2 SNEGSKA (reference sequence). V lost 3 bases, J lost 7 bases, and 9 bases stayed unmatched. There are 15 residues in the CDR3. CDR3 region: CSASSRGGENSPLHF. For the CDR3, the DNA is TGCAGTGCTAGTTCAAGAGGGGGCGAGAATTCACCCCTCCACTTT.

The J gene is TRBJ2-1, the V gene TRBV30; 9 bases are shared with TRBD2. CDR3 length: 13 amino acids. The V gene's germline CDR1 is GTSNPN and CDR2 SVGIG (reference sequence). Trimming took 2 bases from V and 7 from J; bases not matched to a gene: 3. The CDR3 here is CAWSKAGGNEQFF. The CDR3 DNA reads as TGTGCCTGGAGTAAGGCGGGGGGGAATGAGCAGTTCTTC.

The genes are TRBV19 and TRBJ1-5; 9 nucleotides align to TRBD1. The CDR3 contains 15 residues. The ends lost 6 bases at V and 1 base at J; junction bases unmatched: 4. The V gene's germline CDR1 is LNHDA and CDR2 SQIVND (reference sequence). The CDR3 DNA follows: TGTGCCAGTAGACAGGGGGCGACAAGCAATCAGCCCCAGCATTTT. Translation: CASRQGATSNQPQHF.

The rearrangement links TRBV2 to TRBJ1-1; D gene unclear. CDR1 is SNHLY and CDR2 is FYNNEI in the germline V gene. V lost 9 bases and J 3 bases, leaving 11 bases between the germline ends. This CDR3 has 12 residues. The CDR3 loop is CAREQEDTEAFF. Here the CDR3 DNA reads TGTGCCAGAGAGCAAGAGGACACTGAAGCTTTCTTT.

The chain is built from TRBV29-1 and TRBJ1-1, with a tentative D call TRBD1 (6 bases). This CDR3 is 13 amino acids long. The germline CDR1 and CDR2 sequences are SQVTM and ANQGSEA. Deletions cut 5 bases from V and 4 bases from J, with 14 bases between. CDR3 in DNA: TGCAGCGTTCTTGACAGGAAGGGCACTGAAGCTTTCTTT. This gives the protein CSVLDRKGTEAFF.